The 30 T cell receptor beta chains in this list originate from one sample, sequenced in a study of tumor and adjacent non-tumor tissue in lung cancer. RNA was extracted from bulk tissue without any cell sorting. A modified ARM-PCR protocol with three rounds of nested PCR amplified TCRbeta. TCRdb reanalysed the multiplex PCR reads using MiXCR and keeps one entry per CDR3 protein. This sample carries around 70,000 distinct CDR3 sequences, around three quarters of them seen once, and the ten largest clones take 25% to 30%. Specimen: lung tumor tissue. The receptors here all came from a man between 60 and 75 years old with non-small cell lung cancer.

About this clonotype: One end of the junction varies from germline; a read error may be responsible. The V call is TRBV10-1, the J call TRBJ2-7, with 9 bases matching TRBD1. The CDR3 has 16 residues. Germline CDR1 is WNHNN and CDR2 is SYGVQD (reference sequence). The CDR3 spells CANSGDPGQGTYEQYF. In nucleotides, the CDR3 is TGCGCCAACAGTGGGGATCCGGGACAGGGAACCTACGAGCAGTACTTC.

In its sample, this clonotype was seen many times. J is TRBJ2-3 and V is TRBV20-1; D may be TRBD2 (5 bases). V was cut by 6 bases and J by 5 bases, with 24 bases left in between. This CDR3 spans 16 amino acids. CDR1 and CDR2 (germline): DFQATT, SNEGSKA (reference sequence). This CDR3 reads CSALRSEGARIDTQYF. CDR3 DNA: TGCAGTGCCCTCAGGTCTGAGGGAGCGCGCATAGATACGCAGTATTTT.

This clonotype was observed at least ten times. The J gene is TRBJ1-1, the V gene TRBV5-1; 8 bases line up with TRBD1. With V trimmed by 6 bases and J by 5 bases, 6 bases remained unmatched. This CDR3 has 13 amino acids. CDR1 and CDR2 (germline): SGHRS, YFSETQ. The CDR3 loop is CASISTGGTEAFF. CDR3 in DNA: TGCGCCAGCATCTCCACAGGGGGGACTGAAGCTTTCTTT.

This clonotype was found a few times. The chain links TRBV29-1 to TRBJ1-2; TRBD1 is a possible D gene (6 bases). CDR3 length: 14 amino acids. The ends were cut back, 4 bases at V and 11 bases at J, with 23 bases in the middle. Germline V gene sequence: CDR1 SQVTM, CDR2 ANQGSEA. CDR3 bases: TGCAGCGTTGTGTTGGGGGGGGCGCTGTGTGGTTACACCTTC. Translating gives CSVVLGGALCGYTF. The full variable domain, in which reference TRBV29-1 and TRBJ1-2 provide the parts outside the CDR3, is SAVISQKPSRDICQRGTSLTIQCQVDSQVTMMFWYRQQPGQSLTLIATANQGSEATYESGFVIDKFPISRPNLTFSTLTVSNMSPEDSSIYLCSVVLGGALCGYTFGSGTRLTVV.

As concerns this clonotype: Sequence at one end of the junction differs from germline and may be a read error. The chain uses TRBV20-1 and TRBJ1-1; D is possibly TRBD1 (5 bases). This CDR3 region has 13 residues. Germline V gives CDR1 DFQATT, CDR2 SNEGSKA (reference sequence). This chain's CDR3 is CSTSWGRGTEAFF. CDR3 in DNA: TGCAGTACTAGTTGGGGGAGAGGCACTGAAGCTTTCTTT.

This sequence joins TRBV20-1 and TRBJ2-1; D is uncertain. CDR3 length: 14 amino acids. Germline V CDR1 and CDR2: DFQATT, SNEGSKA (reference sequence). Trimming took 6 bases from V and 10 from J, leaving 22 bases between them. The CDR3 region is CSALVVLPVTEQFF. The CDR3 region has the DNA TGCAGTGCCCTAGTGGTCCTCCCAGTGACGGAGCAGTTCTTC.

Regarding this clonotype: At one end the junction does not follow the germline gene, possibly because of a read error. The V gene is TRBV6-1, the J gene TRBJ1-5, with 7 bases lining up with TRBD1. CDR3 size: 15 residues. CDR1 MNHNS and CDR2 SASEGT come from the germline V gene. Written as DNA, the CDR3 is TGTGCCAGCCGCCAGACCTGGGACAGCAATCAGCCACAGCATTTT. It encodes CASRQTWDSNQPQHF.

The J gene is TRBJ2-2, the V gene TRBV20-1; possibly TRBD2 for D (5 bases). V was trimmed by 0 bases and J by 10 bases, leaving 21 bases between them. In germline, CDR1 is DFQATT, CDR2 SNEGSKA (reference sequence). The CDR3 spans 16 residues. The CDR3 loop is CSARDWGAANIVELFF. Here the CDR3 DNA reads TGCAGTGCTAGAGATTGGGGAGCAGCGAACATCGTGGAGCTGTTTTTT.

A word on this clonotype: One end of the junction does not line up with germline, which may come from a read error. V is TRBV11-3 and J is TRBJ2-3, with TRBD2 as a possible D gene (5 bases). This CDR3 comprises 16 residues. Germline loops: CDR1 SGHNT, CDR2 YENEEA. The CDR3 protein is CASSSELAGSTDTHYF. The CDR3 DNA is TGTGCCAGCAGCTCCGAGCTAGCAGGTAGCACAGATACGCACTATTTT.

The chain employs TRBV5-1 and TRBJ2-2; D not certain. Germline lookup yields CDR1 SGHRS and CDR2 YFSETQ. This CDR3 spans 12 amino acids. V was trimmed by 6 bases and J by 6 bases, leaving 9 bases between them. The CDR3: CASNFAAGELFF. CDR3 bases: TGCGCCAGCAACTTTGCGGCCGGGGAGCTGTTTTTT.

This chain joins TRBV6-1 and TRBJ1-1, with D unresolved. Germline CDR1 is MNHNS and CDR2 is SASEGT. CDR3 length: 11 residues. Deletions cut 8 bases from V and 11 bases from J, with 15 bases between. The CDR3 DNA follows: TGTGCCAGCCTCATGAACATTGATGCTTTCTTT. Protein sequence: CASLMNIDAFF.

On this clonotype: Since a much larger clone is just one base distant, this may be a read error. The V and J genes are TRBV5-4 and TRBJ1-1; TRBD1 matches 7 bases. Losses at the gene ends were 0 bases for V and 12 bases for J; bases not matched to a gene: 11. Germline CDR1 SGHNT, CDR2 YYREEE (reference sequence). The CDR3 contains 14 residues. Here the CDR3 DNA reads TGTGCCAGCAGCTTGGAGACAGGGAAATCTCCCACTTTCTTT. Amino acid sequence: CASSLETGKSPTFF.

This clonotype has just one count. One end of the junction fails to match germline, which may point to a read error. V gene TRBV11-1 combines with J gene TRBJ2-7, with D tentatively TRBD2 (6 bases). Per the germline V gene, CDR1 is SGHAT and CDR2 is FQDESV (reference sequence). The CDR3 runs to 13 residues. The CDR3 sequence: CASSLRREEELYF. The CDR3 bases are TGTGCCAGCAGCCTACGGCGGGAAGAAGAGCTGTACTTC.

Points on this clonotype: Sequence at one end of the junction differs from germline and may be a read error. This chain links TRBV20-1 with TRBJ1-5, with D unclear. CDR1 and CDR2 (germline): DFQATT, SNEGSKA (reference sequence). The CDR3 totals 13 residues. CDR3: CRAIGYSNRPHHF. The CDR3 DNA follows: TGCAGAGCTATAGGCTATAGCAATCGGCCCCACCATTTT.

Turning to this clonotype: The junction departs from the called germline gene at one end, perhaps through a read error. CDR3 DNA sequence: TGCAGTGCTAGAGCTGTGGGCAATGAGCAGTCCTTC. This encodes CSARAVGNEQSF. The rearrangement links TRBV20-1 to TRBJ2-1; no firm D call. The CDR3 covers 12 residues. The germline gives CDR1 DFQATT, CDR2 SNEGSKA (reference sequence).

This clonotype was seen ten or more times. This chain links TRBV20-1 with TRBJ2-7; perhaps TRBD1 as D (6 bases). Trimming left V 0 bases short and J 0 bases short, with 6 bases between. CDR1 and CDR2 from the germline V gene are DFQATT and SNEGSKA (reference sequence). CDR3 length equals 13 residues. The DNA for the CDR3 is TGCAGTGCTAGAGAAGGGGGCTCCTACGAGCAGTACTTC. Encoded protein: CSAREGGSYEQYF.

The V call is TRBV6-1, the J call TRBJ2-3; D is unclear. Trimming removed 10 bases at V and 4 bases at J, with 6 bases between. This CDR3 has 10 amino acids. CDR1 is MNHNS and CDR2 is SASEGT in the germline V gene. CDR3 nucleotides: TGTGCCATAGGACCAGATACGCAGTATTTT. It specifies CAIGPDTQYF.

Regarding this clonotype: The CDR3 does not close with the conserved phenylalanine or tryptophan, likely indicating a read error. The limits of the CDR3 on the DNA are not certain, so only TCRdb's listed CDR3 is given. This sequence joins TRBV20-1 and TRBJ2-2; the D segment call TRBD2 is taken from the table without a DNA check. The CDR3 contains 16 residues when both ends are counted. Germline V CDR1 and CDR2: DFQATT, SNEGSKA (reference sequence). Here the CDR3 reads CSARGGLAGGTGELVY.

Regarding this clonotype: Mismatch with germline at one junction end may stem from a read error. The CDR3 protein is CSAKGPPKWADTLYF. CDR3 bases: TGCAGTGCTAAGGGACCTCCTAAATGGGCAGATACGCTGTATTTT. The V call is TRBV20-1, the J call TRBJ2-3; D possibly uses TRBD1 or TRBD2 (5 bases each). CDR1 is DFQATT, CDR2 SNEGSKA, per germline (reference sequence). The CDR3 has 15 residues.

Worth noting for this clonotype: This CDR3 is missing its conserved last phenylalanine or tryptophan, likely due to a read error. V is TRBV20-1 and J is TRBJ2-7; D might be TRBD1 (5 bases). V lost 6 bases and J 5 bases, leaving 14 bases between the germline ends. Germline values: CDR1 DFQATT, CDR2 SNEGSKA (reference sequence). The CDR3 runs 12 residues. As DNA, the CDR3 is TGCAGTGCGAGCGACAGATCCGACGAGCAGTACCTC. Its protein product is CSASDRSDEQYL.

This clonotype has a handful of counts. This chain uses TRBV28 with TRBJ1-2; D is undetermined. Germline CDR1 MDHEN, CDR2 SYDVKM. The CDR3 extends over 14 amino acids. Between the trimmed V and J ends, which lost 5 bases and 0 bases, there was a span of 10 bases. CDR3 in amino acids: CASSPFRTNYGYTF. In DNA, the CDR3 is TGTGCCAGCAGTCCGTTCAGGACTAACTATGGCTACACCTTC.

To note about this clonotype: A junction end diverges from the germline sequence, so it may reflect a read error. The chain couples TRBV6-1 to TRBJ1-3; tentative D call: TRBD1 (6 bases). Germline lookup yields CDR1 MNHNS and CDR2 SASEGT. The CDR3 covers 13 residues. The CDR3 reads CGSKQGSGSTIYF. The CDR3 DNA reads TGTGGCAGCAAACAGGGTTCTGGAAGCACCATATATTTT.

Comments on this clonotype: This likely comes from a read error, as the CDR3 has no conserved phenylalanine or tryptophan at its end. The chain recombines TRBV20-1 with TRBJ1-5; D perhaps matches TRBD1 (5 bases). The CDR3 covers 12 residues. V gave up 6 bases and J gave up 5 bases, with 11 bases separating them. Germline values: CDR1 DFQATT, CDR2 SNEGSKA (reference sequence). The CDR3 DNA reads as TGCAGTGCCTCATGGGGGTATCAGCCCCAGCATTTG. It codes for CSASWGYQPQHL.

This chain uses TRBV20-1 with TRBJ2-3; no clear D gene. V was pared by 6 bases and J by 4 bases, with 20 bases between. From germline, CDR1 is DFQATT and CDR2 SNEGSKA (reference sequence). This CDR3 comprises 15 residues. As DNA, the CDR3 is TGCAGTGCCCCGATGCTGGCTAGTAGGCCAGATACGCAGTATTTT. It specifies CSAPMLASRPDTQYF.

In its sample, this clonotype was seen once. Relative to the germline gene, one junction end is altered; a read error may explain this. This sequence joins TRBV29-1 and TRBJ2-7, with D possibly being TRBD2 (7 bases). In germline, CDR1 is SQVTM, CDR2 ANQGSEA. The CDR3 is made up of 12 amino acids. The CDR3 coding sequence is TGCAGCGGATCCCCGGGGGGCTACGAGCGGTGCTTC. Translating it yields CSGSPGGYERCF.

With regard to this clonotype: An end of the junction does not agree with germline; a read error may underlie this. The CDR3 DNA reads TGTGCCAGTAGCGCGACAGGGAGCGGTGCTGAAGCTATCTTT. Protein: CASSATGSGAEAIF. V is TRBV5-5 and J is TRBJ1-1; 7 nucleotides match TRBD1. Germline values: CDR1 SGHKS, CDR2 YYEKEE (reference sequence). The CDR3 is 14 amino acids.

This clonotype was detected ten times or more. V gene TRBV20-1 combines with J gene TRBJ2-2; possibly TRBD2 for D (6 bases). The CDR3 loop spans 14 amino acids. Germline values: CDR1 DFQATT, CDR2 SNEGSKA (reference sequence). Trimming took 1 base from V and 2 from J, leaving 8 bases between them. CDR3 protein: CSARVGGNTGELFF. In DNA, the CDR3 is TGCAGTGCTAGAGTGGGGGGTAACACCGGGGAGCTGTTTTTT.

On this clonotype itself: A much bigger clone sits one base away, suggesting this may be a read error. The CDR3 loop reads CASSQSLGPNEQFF. For the CDR3, the DNA is TGTGCCAGCAGCCAGAGTTTGGGGCCCAATGAGCAGTTCTTC. The chain carries TRBV14 and TRBJ2-1; possible D gene TRBD1, 5 bases. From germline, CDR1 is SGHDN and CDR2 FVKESK. Trimming cost V 3 bases and J 6 bases, with 12 bases left between them. This CDR3 spans 14 amino acids.

This clonotype was found a few times. The junction departs from the called germline gene at one end, perhaps through a read error. This rearrangement joins TRBV20-1 to TRBJ1-1; 7 bases agree with TRBD1. This CDR3 region has 15 residues. Germline-derived CDR1 and CDR2 are DFQATT and SNEGSKA (reference sequence). The CDR3 is CSARDSRTGRTETFF. The CDR3 nucleotides read TGCAGTGCTAGAGACTCTCGGACAGGTCGCACTGAAACTTTCTTT.

This chain joins TRBV20-1 and TRBJ2-3, with a weak D call TRBD2 (5 bases). The germline V gene has CDR1 DFQATT and CDR2 SNEGSKA (reference sequence). CDR3 length: 13 amino acids. Trimming shortened V by 1 base and J by 5 bases, and 10 bases separated the two germline ends. CDR3 in amino acids: CSARGKREDTQYF. CDR3 sequence (DNA): TGCAGTGCTAGAGGGAAGAGGGAAGATACGCAGTATTTT.